The following is a T cell receptor beta chain sequence with its context. The method was immunoSEQ multiplex PCR; TCRdb's version includes in-frame clones alone and lacks a portion of them. The table lists around 130,000 clones, less than 90% of them singletons. This specimen belongs to a study of blood T cell repertoires in COVID-19. The V gene's germline CDR1 is SGHTA and CDR2 FQGNSA. The J segment lost 5 bases and the V segment lost 5 bases, leaving 2 bases of the junction unmatched. The CDR3 spans 13 residues. The rearrangement links TRBV7-2 to TRBJ1-1, with TRBD1 identical over 10 bases. Specimen: peripheral blood. This clonotype was sampled from a human donor with COVID-19, enrolled during active disease. The donor label of this sample is uncertain. The CDR3 coding sequence is TGTGCCAGCAGCCGACAGGGGGCAACTGAAGCTTTCTTT. Protein: CASSRQGATEAFF.